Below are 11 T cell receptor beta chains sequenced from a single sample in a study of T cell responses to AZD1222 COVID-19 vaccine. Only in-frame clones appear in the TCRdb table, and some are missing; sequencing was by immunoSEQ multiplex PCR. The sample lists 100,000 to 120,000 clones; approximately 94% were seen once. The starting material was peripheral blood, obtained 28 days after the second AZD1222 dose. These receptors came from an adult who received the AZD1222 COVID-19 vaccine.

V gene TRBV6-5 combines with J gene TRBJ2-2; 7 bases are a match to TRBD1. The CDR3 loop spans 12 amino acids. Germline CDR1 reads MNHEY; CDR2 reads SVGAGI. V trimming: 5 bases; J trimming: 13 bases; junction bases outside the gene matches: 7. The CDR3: CASSRGPGGLFF. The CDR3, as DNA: TGTGCCAGCAGTAGGGGGCCCGGCGGGCTGTTTTTT.

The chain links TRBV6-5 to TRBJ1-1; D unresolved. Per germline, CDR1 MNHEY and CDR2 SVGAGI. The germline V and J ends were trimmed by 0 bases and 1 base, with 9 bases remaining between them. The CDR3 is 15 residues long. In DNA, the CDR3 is TGTGCCAGCAGTTACTCGAAGGTTAGGAACACTGAAGCTTTCTTT. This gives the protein CASSYSKVRNTEAFF.

Here the CDR3 reads CATGMRAGEKLFF. The CDR3 DNA is TGCGCCACTGGGATGAGGGCCGGTGAAAAACTGTTTTTT. This chain links TRBV10-2 with TRBJ1-4, with D uncertain. The ends were cut back, 10 bases at V and 7 bases at J, with 16 bases in the middle. The CDR3 is 13 residues long. Germline loops: CDR1 WSHSY, CDR2 SAAADI.

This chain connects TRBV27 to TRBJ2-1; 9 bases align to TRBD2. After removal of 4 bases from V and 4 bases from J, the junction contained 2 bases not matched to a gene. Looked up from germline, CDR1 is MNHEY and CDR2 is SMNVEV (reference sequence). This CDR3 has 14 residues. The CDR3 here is CASSYSGSYNEQFF. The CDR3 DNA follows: TGTGCCAGCAGTTATAGCGGGAGTTACAATGAGCAGTTCTTC.

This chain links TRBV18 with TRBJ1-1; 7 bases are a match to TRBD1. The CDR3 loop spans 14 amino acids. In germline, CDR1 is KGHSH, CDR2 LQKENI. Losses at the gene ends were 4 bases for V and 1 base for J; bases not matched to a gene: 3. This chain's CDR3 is CASSLWDRNTEAFF. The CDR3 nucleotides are TGTGCCAGCTCACTTTGGGACAGGAACACTGAAGCTTTCTTT.

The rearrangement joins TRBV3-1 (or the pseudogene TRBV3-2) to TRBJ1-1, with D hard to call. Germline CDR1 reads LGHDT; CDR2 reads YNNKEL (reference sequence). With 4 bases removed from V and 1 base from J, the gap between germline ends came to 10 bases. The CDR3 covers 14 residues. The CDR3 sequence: CASSRVNTNTEAFF. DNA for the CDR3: TGTGCCAGCAGCCGCGTTAATACGAACACTGAAGCTTTCTTT.

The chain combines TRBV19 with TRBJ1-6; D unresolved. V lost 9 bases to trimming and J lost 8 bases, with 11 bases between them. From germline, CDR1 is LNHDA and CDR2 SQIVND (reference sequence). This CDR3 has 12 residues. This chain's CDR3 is CASRTWDSPLHF. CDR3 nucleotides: TGTGCCAGCCGGACTTGGGATTCACCCCTCCACTTT. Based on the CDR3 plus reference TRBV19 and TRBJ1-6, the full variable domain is DGGITQSPKYLFRKEGQNVTLSCEQNLNHDAMYWYRQDPGQGLRLIYYSQIVNDFQKGDIAEGYSVSREKKESFPLTVTSAQKNPTAFYLCASRTWDSPLHFGNGTRLTVT.

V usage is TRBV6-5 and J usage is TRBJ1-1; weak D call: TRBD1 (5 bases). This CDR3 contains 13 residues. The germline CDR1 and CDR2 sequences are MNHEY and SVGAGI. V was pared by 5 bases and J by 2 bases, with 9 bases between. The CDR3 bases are TGTGCCAGCAGTCTGACAGCCAACACTGAAGCTTTCTTT. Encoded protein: CASSLTANTEAFF.

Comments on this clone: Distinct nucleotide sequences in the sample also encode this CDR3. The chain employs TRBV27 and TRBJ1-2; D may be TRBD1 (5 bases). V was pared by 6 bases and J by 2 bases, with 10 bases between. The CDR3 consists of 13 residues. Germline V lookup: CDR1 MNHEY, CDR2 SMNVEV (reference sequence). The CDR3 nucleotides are TGTGCCAGCAGCTTGGGGGTAAACTATGGCTACACCTTC. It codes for CASSLGVNYGYTF.

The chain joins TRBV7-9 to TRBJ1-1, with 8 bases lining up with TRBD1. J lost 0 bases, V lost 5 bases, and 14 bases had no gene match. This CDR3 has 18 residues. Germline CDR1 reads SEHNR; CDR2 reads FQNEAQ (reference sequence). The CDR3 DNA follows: TGTGCCAGCAGCACCAGGTGGGACAGGAGATACATGAACACTGAAGCTTTCTTT. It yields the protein CASSTRWDRRYMNTEAFF.

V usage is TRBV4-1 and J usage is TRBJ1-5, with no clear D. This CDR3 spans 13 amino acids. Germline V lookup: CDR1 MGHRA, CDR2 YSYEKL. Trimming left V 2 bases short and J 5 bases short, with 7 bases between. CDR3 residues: CASSQLGYQPQHF. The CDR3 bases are TGCGCCAGCAGCCAACTGGGCTATCAGCCCCAGCATTTT.